This TCR beta chain is from a study of cytomegalovirus exposure and HLA in healthy donors. The PCR employed 60 Vbeta primers together with 13 Jbeta primers. Clones were sequenced by immunoSEQ multiplex PCR, and TCRdb holds only the in-frame ones, with some missing. The table has 200,000 to 250,000 clones, approximately 80% seen once. The J segment lost 4 bases and the V segment lost 2 bases, leaving 6 bases of the junction unmatched. The CDR3 loop spans 15 amino acids. Germline CDR1 is MDHEN and CDR2 is SYDVKM. Input material: PBMCs. The V gene is TRBV28, the J gene TRBJ1-1, with TRBD1 matching over 8 bases. The receptor comes from a male donor in good health and CMV-seronegative. The CDR3 nucleotides are TGTGCCAGCAGTTTAACAGGGGGGGCGAGCACTGAAGCTTTCTTT. This translates into CASSLTGGASTEAFF.